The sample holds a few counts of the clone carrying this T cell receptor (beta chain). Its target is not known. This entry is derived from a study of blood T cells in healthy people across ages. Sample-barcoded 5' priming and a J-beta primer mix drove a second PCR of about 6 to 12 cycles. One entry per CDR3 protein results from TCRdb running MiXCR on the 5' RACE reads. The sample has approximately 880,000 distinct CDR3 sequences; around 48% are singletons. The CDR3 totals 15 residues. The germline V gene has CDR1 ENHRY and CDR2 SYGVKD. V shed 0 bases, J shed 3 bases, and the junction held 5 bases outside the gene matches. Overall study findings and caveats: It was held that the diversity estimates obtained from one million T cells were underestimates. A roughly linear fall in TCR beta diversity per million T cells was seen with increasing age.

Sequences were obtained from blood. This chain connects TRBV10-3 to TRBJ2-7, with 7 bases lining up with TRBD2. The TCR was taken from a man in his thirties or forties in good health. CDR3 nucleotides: TGTGCCATCAGTGAGTCGGGCTCTAGCGGCTACGAGCAGTACTTC. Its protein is CAISESGSSGYEQYF.